The text below deals with one TCR beta chain. Its target is not known. Trimming removed 2 bases from V and 4 bases from J; junction bases left unmatched: 7. Germline lookup yields CDR1 SGHDT and CDR2 YYEEEE. The CDR3 sequence is 15 residues long. The data were obtained in a study of OX40 agonist ivuxolimab in advanced cancers. Background on the study: It was permissible to have had prior anti-PD-1, anti-PD-L1 or anti-CTLA-4 therapy, and less than 45% had some. Three patients had partial responses: one hepatocellular carcinoma, two cutaneous melanoma. General study points: No determination was made of the antigen specificity of the expanded peripheral T cells. Expanded clones were, on average, more numerous among CD8+ T cells than CD4+.

The data were produced by immunoSEQ multiplex PCR, yet TCRdb's version contains in-frame clones alone and is incomplete. The sample carries some 69,000 clones, about 90% recorded once. The sequence came from an adult with an advanced solid tumor such as melanoma, head and neck, liver or kidney cancer. The specimen comprised CD4+ or CD8+ T cells sorted from blood, sampled in a trial of the OX40 agonist ivuxolimab. The chain joins TRBV5-6 to TRBJ1-1; 8 nucleotides align to TRBD1. CDR3: CASSFKDRATTEAFF. The CDR3, as DNA: TGTGCCAGCAGCTTCAAGGACAGGGCCACCACTGAAGCTTTCTTT.